This T cell receptor (beta chain) was found in a study of shared clonotypes between healthy human individuals. Study details: Serving as donors were two women and three men, whose ages spanned 18 to 49.

The study drew all its donors from Caucasian adults living in Nashville, Tennessee. The repertoire was sequenced with immunoSEQ multiplex PCR; TCRdb's copy has only in-frame clones and lacks some. The sample has around 1.1 million clones, approximately 77% seen once. Trimming pared 2 bases from V and 4 bases from J, leaving 21 bases between. The CDR3 runs to 17 residues. Germline CDR1 reads GTSNPN; CDR2 reads SVGIG (reference sequence). The source is a man in his late teens or twenties in good health. Some clones in this sample may be carry-over from other donors' samples. V is TRBV30 and J is TRBJ1-5, with D possibly TRBD1 on 5 matching bases. Sequencing input: memory CD4+ T cells from PBMCs. Subset noted: CD45RA-negative fraction. The CDR3 sequence: CAWSNRDAGRGNQPQHF. The CDR3 region has the DNA TGTGCCTGGAGTAACCGGGACGCCGGGCGGGGAAATCAGCCCCAGCATTTT.